The clone carrying this TCR beta chain was seen only a few times. Its antigen is not known. These data are taken from a study of OX40 agonist ivuxolimab in advanced cancers. On the study more broadly: An agonistic anti-OX40 (CD134) antibody, ivuxolimab, was used to treat the patients. The study's findings and limits: The 0.1-3.0 mg/kg partial responders had among the lowest clonal expansion.

The CDR3 sequence is 13 residues long. Trimming removed 7 bases at V and 4 bases at J, with 13 bases between. Germline V gene sequence: CDR1 MNHNS, CDR2 SASEGT. This table comes from immunoSEQ multiplex PCR, and its TCRdb copy is limited to in-frame clones, with some not included. The sample has 60,000 to 75,000 clones, around 85% seen once. The specimen was CD4+ or CD8+ T cells sorted from blood, collected in a trial of the OX40 agonist ivuxolimab. The chain has TRBV6-1 and TRBJ1-2, with a possible D match to TRBD1 (5 bases). The sequence was collected from an adult with an advanced solid tumor such as melanoma, head and neck, liver or kidney cancer. CDR3 in DNA: TGTGCCAGCACATGGGGAGGGACCTATGGCTACACCTTC. This gives the protein CASTWGGTYGYTF.